This T cell receptor beta chain emerged from a study of cytomegalovirus exposure and HLA in healthy donors. At the level of the study: The study's early data release held about 85 million unique TCRs from HLA-typed donors. Study-wide results and limits: For most TCR beta V segments, an earlier analysis put the productive rate at about 87% or about 30% of the time. Later analysis found that TCR beta chains associated with HLA were more clonally expanded than other, equally common chains. Usually a TCR sequence was rare, but some public TCRs were found in many donors.

The CDR3 has 15 residues. The V gene's germline CDR1 is MDHEN and CDR2 SYDVKM. Trimming left V 3 bases short and J 5 bases short, with 17 bases between. PCR used 60 Vbeta primers and 13 Jbeta primers. The data were produced by immunoSEQ multiplex PCR, yet TCRdb's version contains in-frame clones alone and is incomplete. This sample has fewer than 200,000 clones; roughly 79% occur once, and the top ten carry about 6.4%. The sample holds a few counts of this clone. The antigen remains unidentified. This sequence joins TRBV28 and TRBJ2-7, with a weak D call TRBD1 (7 bases). Sequenced input: PBMCs. This TCR came from a middle-aged man in good health and CMV-seropositive. CDR3 loop: CASSFPSTGEDEQYF. The CDR3 nucleotides read TGTGCCAGCAGTTTTCCTTCTACAGGGGAGGACGAGCAGTACTTC.